This TCR beta chain was recovered during a study of Ad26.COV2.S vaccination and SARS-CoV-2 variants. Study summary: Each vaccinee took Ad26.COV2.S intramuscularly, once or twice 56 days apart.

Here immunoSEQ multiplex PCR was the method, and the copy in TCRdb shows in-frame clones only, minus some. The top ten clones hold about 3.5% of a sample with roughly 380,000 clones, 80% to 90% of them seen once. Study findings and constraints: Non-spike TCR breadth was similar in vaccine and placebo recipients.

On this clone: Its cognate antigen is unknown. The sample has other DNA sequences that encode this CDR3 too.

Treatment reported: 15 to 20 received Ad26.COV2.S at low or high dose, single or two shots; roughly five received placebo; per-sample allocation not given. Collection of samples fell on day 63 after the first vaccine or placebo injection. The source is a person aged 18-60 years who received the Ad26.COV2.S COVID-19 vaccine or a placebo. Source: peripheral blood, taken in a trial of Ad26.COV2.S vaccine versus placebo.

CDR3 sequence (DNA): TGCGCCAGCAGCCAAGATCTTTATCAGCCCCAGCATTTT. Translation: CASSQDLYQPQHF. J is TRBJ1-5 and V is TRBV4-3, with D unresolved. V lost 0 bases to trimming and J lost 5 bases, with 5 bases between them. Germline V gene lookup returns CDR1 LGHNA and CDR2 YSLEER. This CDR3 spans 13 amino acids.